This TCR beta chain derives from a study of blood T cell repertoires in COVID-19. Study as a whole: COVID-19 samples from acute and convalescent phases originated in the United States, Italy and Spain.

The CDR3 extends over 19 amino acids. With V trimmed by 3 bases and J by 4 bases, 11 bases remained unmatched. The V gene's germline CDR1 is KGHSH and CDR2 LQKENI. Original processing methods: Reference gene primer amplification in the assay estimated nucleated cell counts. Clones were read by immunoSEQ multiplex PCR, and TCRdb kept only the in-frame ones, dropping some. V and J calls and clone size follow that table, whereas D and trimming were derived from the DNA. This table holds 10,000 to 15,000 clones, approximately 85% found once. The sequence came from a human donor in a cohort sampled during active COVID-19. V is TRBV18 and J is TRBJ2-3; 15 nucleotides line up with TRBD2. The sample was peripheral blood. Written as DNA, the CDR3 is TGTGCCAGCTCACCTTTACGGACTAGCGGGAGGGCCAGTGCAGATACGCAGTATTTT. It specifies CASSPLRTSGRASADTQYF.